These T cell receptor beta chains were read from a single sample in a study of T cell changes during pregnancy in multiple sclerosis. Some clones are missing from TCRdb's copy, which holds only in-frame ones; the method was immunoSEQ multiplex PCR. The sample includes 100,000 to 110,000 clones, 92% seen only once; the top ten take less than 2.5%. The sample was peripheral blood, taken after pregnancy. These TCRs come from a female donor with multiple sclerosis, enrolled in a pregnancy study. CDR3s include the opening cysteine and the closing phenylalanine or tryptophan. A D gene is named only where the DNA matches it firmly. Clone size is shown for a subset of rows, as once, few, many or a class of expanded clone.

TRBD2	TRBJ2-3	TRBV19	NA	CASSTTSGADTQYF	TGTGCCAGTAGCACAACTAGCGGGGCTGATACGCAGTATTTT
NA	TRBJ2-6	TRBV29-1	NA	CSVFSAGANVLTF	TGCAGCGTTTTTTCCGCTGGGGCCAACGTCCTGACTTTC
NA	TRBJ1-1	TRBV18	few	CASSPYSRGLEAFF	TGTGCCAGCTCACCGTACAGCCGTGGTCTCGAAGCTTTCTTT
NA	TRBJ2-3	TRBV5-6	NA	CASSVLPDTQYF	TGTGCCAGCAGCGTACTCCCAGATACGCAGTATTTT
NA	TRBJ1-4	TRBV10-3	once	CATGSNNEKLFF	TGTGCCACGGGGAGTAATAATGAAAAACTGTTTTTT
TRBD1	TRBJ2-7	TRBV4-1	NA	CASSQDPGTGRYEQYF	TGCGCCAGCAGCCAAGATCCCGGGACAGGACGCTACGAGCAGTACTTC
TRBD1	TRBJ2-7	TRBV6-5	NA	CASSYTRTGATYEQYF	TGTGCCAGCAGTTACACGAGGACAGGGGCGACATACGAGCAGTACTTC
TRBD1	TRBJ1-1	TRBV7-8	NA	CASSPLDRVNTEAFF	TGTGCCAGCAGCCCGCTGGACAGGGTGAACACTGAAGCTTTCTTT
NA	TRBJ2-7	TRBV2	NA	CASKSREQYF	TGTGCCAGCAAGTCACGGGAGCAGTACTTC
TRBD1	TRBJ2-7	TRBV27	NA	CASSRGTGRYEQYF	TGTGCCAGCTCAAGAGGGACAGGAAGGTACGAGCAGTACTTC
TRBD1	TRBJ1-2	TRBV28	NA	CASSLGQGYGYTF	TGTGCCAGCAGTTTGGGACAGGGCTATGGCTACACCTTC
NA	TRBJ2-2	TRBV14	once	CASSQAGLSGELFF	TGTGCCAGCAGCCAAGCAGGGCTTTCCGGGGAGCTGTTTTTT
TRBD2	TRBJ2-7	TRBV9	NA	CASSETSGGQGAEQYF	TGTGCCAGCAGCGAGACTAGCGGGGGCCAAGGTGCCGAGCAGTACTTC
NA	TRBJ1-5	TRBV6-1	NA	CASRGGANSNQPQHF	TGTGCCAGCAGGGGGGGGGCGAATAGCAATCAGCCCCAGCATTTT
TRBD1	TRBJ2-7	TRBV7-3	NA	CASSLPRDAGTVYEQYF	TGTGCCAGCAGCTTACCTCGAGACGCAGGGACAGTCTACGAGCAGTACTTC
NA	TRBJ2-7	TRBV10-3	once	CAISELGQGYEQYF	TGTGCCATCAGTGAGCTCGGACAAGGCTACGAGCAGTACTTC
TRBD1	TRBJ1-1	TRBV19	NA	CASSVHRGNRDTEAFF	TGTGCCAGTAGTGTCCACAGGGGCAATAGGGACACTGAAGCTTTCTTT
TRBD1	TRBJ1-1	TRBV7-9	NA	CASSLEGTGGTEAFF	TGTGCCAGCAGCTTAGAAGGGACAGGCGGTACTGAAGCTTTCTTT
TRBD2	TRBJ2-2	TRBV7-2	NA	CASSSLAGGTAGELFF	TGTGCCAGCAGCTCCTTAGCGGGGGGAACCGCCGGGGAGCTGTTTTTT
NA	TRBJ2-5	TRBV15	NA	CATSRNQNQETQYF	TGTGCCACCAGCAGAAATCAGAACCAAGAGACCCAGTACTTC
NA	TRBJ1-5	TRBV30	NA	CAWSVGGNQPQHF	TGTGCCTGGAGTGTCGGGGGCAATCAGCCCCAGCATTTT
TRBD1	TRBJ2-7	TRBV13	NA	CASSPVGTGRYEQYF	TGTGCCAGCAGCCCCGTCGGGACAGGGAGGTACGAGCAGTACTTC
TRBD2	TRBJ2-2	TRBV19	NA	CASSMAGTSAGELFF	TGTGCCAGTAGTATGGCCGGGACTAGCGCCGGGGAGCTGTTTTTT
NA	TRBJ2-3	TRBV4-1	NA	CASSPAGSTDTQYF	TGCGCCAGCAGCCCCGCGGGAAGCACAGATACGCAGTATTTT
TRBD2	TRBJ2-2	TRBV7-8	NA	CASTLAGGPSGELFF	TGTGCCAGCACGCTAGCGGGGGGGCCGTCTGGGGAGCTGTTTTTT
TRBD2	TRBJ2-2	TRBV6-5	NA	CASSYGLAGNTGELFF	TGTGCCAGCAGTTACGGACTAGCGGGGAACACCGGGGAGCTGTTTTTT
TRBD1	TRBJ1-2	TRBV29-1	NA	CSVETGDYGYTF	TGCAGCGTTGAAACAGGGGACTATGGCTACACCTTC
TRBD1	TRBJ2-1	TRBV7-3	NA	CASSKDRGQDEQFF	TGTGCCAGCAGTAAAGACAGGGGGCAAGATGAGCAGTTCTTC
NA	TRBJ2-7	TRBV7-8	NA	CASSLGGLPSSYEQYF	TGTGCCAGCAGCTTAGGCGGACTCCCGAGCTCCTACGAGCAGTACTTC
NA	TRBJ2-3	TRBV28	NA	CASSPDAAASTDTQYF	TGTGCCAGCAGTCCCGACGCAGCGGCTAGCACAGATACGCAGTATTTT
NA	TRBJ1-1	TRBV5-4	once	CASSSTETGTEAFF	TGTGCCAGCAGTTCGACAGAAACCGGCACTGAAGCTTTCTTT
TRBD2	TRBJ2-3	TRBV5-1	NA	CASSVGGGTDTQYF	TGCGCCAGCTCAGTGGGAGGGGGCACAGATACGCAGTATTTT
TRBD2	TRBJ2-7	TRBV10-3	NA	CAISRVLAGVSYEQYF	TGTGCCATCAGCCGCGTACTAGCGGGAGTCTCCTACGAGCAGTACTTC
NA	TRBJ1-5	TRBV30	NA	CAWSTEGVEPQHF	TGTGCCTGGAGTACCGAGGGAGTTGAGCCCCAGCATTTT
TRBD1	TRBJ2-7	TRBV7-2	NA	CASQDRGDYEQYF	TGTGCCAGTCAGGACAGGGGGGACTACGAGCAGTACTTC
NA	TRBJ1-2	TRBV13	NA	CASSPRNSVLYGYTF	TGTGCCAGCAGCCCTCGAAACAGTGTGCTTTATGGCTACACCTTC
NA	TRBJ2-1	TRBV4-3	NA	CASSQDQGLNSYNEQFF	TGCGCCAGCAGCCAAGATCAGGGGCTTAACTCCTACAATGAGCAGTTCTTC
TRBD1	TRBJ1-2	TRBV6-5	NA	CASRAPGQGAAGYTF	TGTGCCAGCAGGGCCCCGGGACAGGGGGCAGCTGGCTACACCTTC
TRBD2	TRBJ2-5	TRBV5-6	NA	CASRTSGSETQYF	TGTGCCAGCAGGACTAGCGGGAGTGAGACCCAGTACTTC
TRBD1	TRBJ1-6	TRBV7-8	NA	CASSAGQGAGSPLHF	TGTGCCAGCAGCGCCGGACAGGGGGCAGGTTCACCCCTCCACTTT
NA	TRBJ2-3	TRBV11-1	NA	CASSLLSGTSTDTQYF	TGTGCCAGCAGCTTATTGAGCGGCACTAGCACAGATACGCAGTATTTT
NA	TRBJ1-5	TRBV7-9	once	CASSLGGQPQHF	TGTGCCAGCAGCTTAGGAGGTCAGCCCCAGCATTTT
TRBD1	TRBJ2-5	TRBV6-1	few	CASNRQGRWGETQYF	TGTGCCAGCAACAGACAGGGTCGCTGGGGAGAGACCCAGTACTTC
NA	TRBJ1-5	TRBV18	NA	CASSPGAGNQPQHF	TGTGCCAGCTCACCGGGGGCTGGCAATCAGCCCCAGCATTTT
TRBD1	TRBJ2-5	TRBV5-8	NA	CASSLYRGEETQYF	TGTGCCAGCAGCTTGTACAGGGGCGAAGAGACCCAGTACTTC